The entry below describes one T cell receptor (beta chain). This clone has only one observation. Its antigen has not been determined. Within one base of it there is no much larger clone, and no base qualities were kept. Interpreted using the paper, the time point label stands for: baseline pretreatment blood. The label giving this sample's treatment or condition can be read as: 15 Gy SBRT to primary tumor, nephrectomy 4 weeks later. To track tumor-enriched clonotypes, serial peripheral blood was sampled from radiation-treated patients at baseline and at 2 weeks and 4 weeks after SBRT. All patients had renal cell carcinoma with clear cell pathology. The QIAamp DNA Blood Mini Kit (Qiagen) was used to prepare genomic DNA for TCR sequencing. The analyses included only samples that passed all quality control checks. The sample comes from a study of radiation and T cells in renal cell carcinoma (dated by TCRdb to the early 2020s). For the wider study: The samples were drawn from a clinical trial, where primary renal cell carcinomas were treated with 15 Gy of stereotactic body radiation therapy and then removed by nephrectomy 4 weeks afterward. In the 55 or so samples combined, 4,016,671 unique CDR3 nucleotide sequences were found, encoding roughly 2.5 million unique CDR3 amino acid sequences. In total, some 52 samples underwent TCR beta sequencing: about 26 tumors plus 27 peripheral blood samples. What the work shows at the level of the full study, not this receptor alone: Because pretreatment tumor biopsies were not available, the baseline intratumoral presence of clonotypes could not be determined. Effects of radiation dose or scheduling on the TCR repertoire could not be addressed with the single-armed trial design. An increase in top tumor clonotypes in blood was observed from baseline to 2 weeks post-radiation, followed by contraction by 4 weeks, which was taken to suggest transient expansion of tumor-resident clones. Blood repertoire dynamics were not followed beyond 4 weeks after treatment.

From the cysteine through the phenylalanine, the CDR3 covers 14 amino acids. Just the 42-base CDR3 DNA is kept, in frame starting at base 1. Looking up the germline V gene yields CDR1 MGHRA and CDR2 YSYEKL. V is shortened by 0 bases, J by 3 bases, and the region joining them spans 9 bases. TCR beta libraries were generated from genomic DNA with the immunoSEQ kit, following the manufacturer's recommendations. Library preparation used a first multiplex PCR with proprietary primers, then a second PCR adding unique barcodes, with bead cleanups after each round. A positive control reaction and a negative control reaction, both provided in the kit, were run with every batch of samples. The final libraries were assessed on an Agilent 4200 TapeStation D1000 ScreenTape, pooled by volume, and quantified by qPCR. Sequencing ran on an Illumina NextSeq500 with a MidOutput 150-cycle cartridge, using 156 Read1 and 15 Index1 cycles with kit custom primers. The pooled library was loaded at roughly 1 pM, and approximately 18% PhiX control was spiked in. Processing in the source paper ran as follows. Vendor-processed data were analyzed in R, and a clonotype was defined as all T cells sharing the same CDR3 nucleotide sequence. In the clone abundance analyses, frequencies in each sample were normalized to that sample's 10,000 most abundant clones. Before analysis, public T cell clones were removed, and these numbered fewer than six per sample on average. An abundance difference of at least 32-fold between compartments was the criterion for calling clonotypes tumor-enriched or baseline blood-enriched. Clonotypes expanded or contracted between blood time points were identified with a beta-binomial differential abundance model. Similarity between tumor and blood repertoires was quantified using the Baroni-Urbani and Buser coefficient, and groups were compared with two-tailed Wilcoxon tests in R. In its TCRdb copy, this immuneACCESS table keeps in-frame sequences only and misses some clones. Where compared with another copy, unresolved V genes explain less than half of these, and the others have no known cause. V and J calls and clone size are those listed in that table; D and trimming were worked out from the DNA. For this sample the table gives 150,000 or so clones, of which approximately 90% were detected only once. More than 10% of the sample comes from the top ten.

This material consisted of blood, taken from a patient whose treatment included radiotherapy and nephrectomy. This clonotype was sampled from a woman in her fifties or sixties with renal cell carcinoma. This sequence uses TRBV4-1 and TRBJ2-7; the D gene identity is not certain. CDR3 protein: CASSQDPHSYEQYF. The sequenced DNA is TGCGCCAGCAGCCAAGATCCCCACAGCTACGAGCAGTACTTC.